The rows below give T cell receptor beta chains drawn from one sample of a study of tumour-infiltrating T cells in Burkitt lymphoma. TCRdb keeps only in-frame clones here, not all; method: immunoSEQ multiplex PCR. This table holds 3,000 to 4,500 clones, roughly a fifth found once. What was sequenced was tumor tissue. These receptors were taken from a human donor with Burkitt lymphoma. The CDR3 runs from the conserved cysteine through the conserved F or W. The D gene is left open where the match is weak. Only some rows state a clone size, as once, few, many or a class for expanded clones.

d_gene,v_gene,abundance,j_gene,CDR3aa,CDR3nt
-,TRBV6-6,few,TRBJ1-2,CASSGQLTYGYTF,TGTGCCAGCAGTGGACAGCTGACCTATGGCTACACCTTC
TRBD1,TRBV28,-,TRBJ1-1,CASSSPEANRGQNTEAFF,TGTGCCAGCAGTTCCCCGGAGGCTAACAGGGGGCAAAACACTGAAGCTTTCTTT
-,TRBV5-1,-,TRBJ2-1,CASSLQGSRYNEQFF,TGCGCCAGCAGCTTGCAGGGGTCGCGCTACAATGAGCAGTTCTTC
-,TRBV10-3,few,TRBJ2-1,CAIHGRVQFF,TGTGCCATACACGGCCGCGTGCAGTTCTTC
-,TRBV6-5,-,TRBJ1-3,CATRTGSGGNTIYF,TGTGCCACCAGGACGGGGTCTGGCGGAAACACCATATATTTT
-,TRBV6-5,-,TRBJ1-5,CASSSLQGLGNQPQHF,TGTGCCAGCAGTTCGTTACAGGGCTTGGGCAATCAGCCCCAGCATTTT
-,TRBV28,few,TRBJ2-5,CASSLFGQKETQYF,TGTGCCAGCAGTTTATTTGGACAGAAAGAGACCCAGTACTTC
-,TRBV9,few,TRBJ1-1,CASNPDHPEAFF,TGTGCCAGCAATCCCGACCACCCTGAAGCTTTCTTT
-,TRBV14,-,TRBJ1-2,CASSQLAWGGYGYTF,TGTGCCAGCAGCCAATTGGCATGGGGGGGTTATGGCTACACCTTC
-,TRBV7-9,-,TRBJ1-2,CASSLERLNYGYTF,TGTGCCAGCAGCTTAGAACGGCTTAACTATGGCTACACCTTC
TRBD1,TRBV2,-,TRBJ2-2,CASNLDRGQPNTGKLFF,TGTGCCAGCAACCTGGACAGGGGGCAGCCAAACACCGGGAAGCTGTTTTTT
TRBD2,TRBV6-5,-,TRBJ2-7,CASSSPGSGSYEQYF,TGTGCCAGCAGTTCCCCCGGGAGCGGGAGCTACGAGCAGTACTTC
-,TRBV5-8,once,TRBJ2-1,CASSSDWDNEQFF,TGTGCCAGCAGCTCCGACTGGGACAATGAGCAGTTCTTC
TRBD1,TRBV5-1,few,TRBJ2-7,CASSSDRVQQYF,TGCGCCAGCAGCTCGGACAGGGTCCAGCAGTACTTC